The entry below describes one T cell receptor (beta chain). The antigen is unknown. CD45RO-negative, CCR7-selected cells formed the naive CD8 fraction, which excluded terminally differentiated effector memory CD45RA+ cells. Replicate sorted-subset PCRs were loaded with roughly 190 ng DNA, roughly 33,000 T cell genomes. The method was immunoSEQ multiplex PCR; TCRdb's version includes in-frame clones alone and lacks a portion of them. The table lists approximately 590,000 clones, roughly 95% of them singletons, with 0.09% to 0.13% in the top ten. The data derive from a study of shared clonotypes between healthy human individuals. Study context: A couple of women and three men aged 18 to 49 made up the donors.

The study's findings and limits: A generally larger estimated richness was seen in naive subsets than in memory subsets. Among donors, the sharing of clonotypes was expected to be influenced by sequencing depth.

Germline CDR1 SGHVS, CDR2 FQNEAQ. This CDR3 comprises 17 residues. V shed 5 bases and J 1 base; nucleotides not matched to a gene: 4. The V and J genes are TRBV7-8 and TRBJ2-1, with 14 bases that match TRBD2. The receptor comes from a woman younger than 45 in good health. Sequencing was performed on naive CD8+ T cells sorted from blood. CDR3 nucleotides: TGTGCCAGCAGCCTTGGGACTAGCGGGGGATCCTACAATGAGCAGTTCTTC. Translated, it gives CASSLGTSGGSYNEQFF.